The rows below give T cell receptor beta chains drawn from one sample of a study of T cell responses to AZD1222 COVID-19 vaccine. Clones were sequenced by immunoSEQ multiplex PCR, and TCRdb holds only the in-frame ones, with some missing. This table has 65,000 to 75,000 clones, under 90% appearing once. The sequences come from peripheral blood, collected on day 0 of AZD1222 vaccination. The receptors were gathered from an adult in good health. Each CDR3 is given with its conserved first and last residue. Fields, in order: J gene, clone size, V gene, D gene, CDR3 protein, CDR3 DNA. The D gene is left open where the match is weak. Expanded clones are given a class, and other clones once, few, many or no size at all.

J gene: TRBJ2-1; clone size: NA; V gene: TRBV11-2; D gene: NA; CDR3 protein: CASSPWGAKNEQFF; CDR3 DNA: TGTGCCAGCAGTCCTTGGGGAGCCAAGAATGAGCAGTTCTTC
J gene: TRBJ2-5; clone size: NA; V gene: TRBV11-3; D gene: TRBD2; CDR3 protein: CASSLGSSGRTETQYF; CDR3 DNA: TGTGCCAGCAGCTTAGGCTCTAGCGGGAGGACGGAGACCCAGTACTTC
J gene: TRBJ2-3; clone size: once; V gene: TRBV5-1; D gene: NA; CDR3 protein: CASSLIAGTDTQYF; CDR3 DNA: TGCGCCAGCAGCTTGATAGCAGGCACAGATACGCAGTATTTT
J gene: TRBJ1-5; clone size: NA; V gene: TRBV6-5; D gene: NA; CDR3 protein: CASSYSIGGGNQPQHF; CDR3 DNA: TGTGCCAGCAGTTACTCGATTGGGGGCGGCAATCAGCCCCAGCATTTT
J gene: TRBJ2-7; clone size: NA; V gene: TRBV15; D gene: NA; CDR3 protein: CATSRLAEAYEQYF; CDR3 DNA: TGTGCCACCAGCAGGCTGGCGGAAGCCTACGAGCAGTACTTC
J gene: TRBJ1-6; clone size: many; V gene: TRBV19; D gene: NA; CDR3 protein: CASSPRTGTSPLHF; CDR3 DNA: TGTGCCAGTAGCCCCAGAACAGGGACTTCACCCCTCCACTTT
J gene: TRBJ1-4; clone size: NA; V gene: TRBV14; D gene: TRBD1; CDR3 protein: CASSFWTGGREKLFF; CDR3 DNA: TGTGCCAGCAGCTTTTGGACAGGGGGGCGTGAAAAACTGTTTTTT
J gene: TRBJ1-1; clone size: NA; V gene: TRBV7-2; D gene: NA; CDR3 protein: CASSPRRQNTEAFF; CDR3 DNA: TGTGCCAGCAGCCCCCGTCGGCAAAACACTGAAGCTTTCTTT
J gene: TRBJ1-1; clone size: NA; V gene: TRBV6-5; D gene: NA; CDR3 protein: CASSTGPAEAFF; CDR3 DNA: TGTGCCAGCAGTACCGGGCCAGCTGAAGCTTTCTTT
J gene: TRBJ1-1; clone size: NA; V gene: TRBV28; D gene: NA; CDR3 protein: CASSHPPEAFF; CDR3 DNA: TGTGCCAGCAGTCACCCCCCGGAGGCTTTCTTT
J gene: TRBJ1-5; clone size: NA; V gene: TRBV7-9; D gene: NA; CDR3 protein: CASSRGFVNQPQHF; CDR3 DNA: TGTGCCAGCAGCCGTGGGTTCGTAAATCAGCCCCAGCATTTT
J gene: TRBJ2-5; clone size: NA; V gene: TRBV7-6; D gene: NA; CDR3 protein: CASSLATSQETQYF; CDR3 DNA: TGTGCCAGCAGCTTAGCCACGAGTCAGGAGACCCAGTACTTC
J gene: TRBJ1-4; clone size: NA; V gene: TRBV28; D gene: NA; CDR3 protein: CASTGGLFF; CDR3 DNA: TGTGCCAGCACCGGTGGACTGTTTTTT
J gene: TRBJ2-5; clone size: NA; V gene: TRBV5-1; D gene: TRBD2; CDR3 protein: CASSLVSRLAGETQYF; CDR3 DNA: TGCGCCAGCAGCTTGGTGTCCCGGCTAGCGGGAGAGACCCAGTACTTC